This entry lists 11 T cell receptor beta chains sequenced from one sample in a study of blood T cells in healthy people across ages. Using a J-beta primer mix together with a sample-barcoded 5' primer, a second PCR was run for about 6 to 11 cycles. TCRdb re-called the 5' RACE reads with MiXCR, one entry per CDR3 protein. The sample records about 760,000 distinct CDR3 sequences, 45% to 70% being singletons. The material sequenced was blood. These receptors came from a man in his forties or fifties in good health.

J is TRBJ2-5 and V is TRBV21-1. TRBV21-1 is tagged as a pseudogene. The length of the CDR3 is 15 residues. CDR3 amino acids: CASSKKRGLMETQYF. The CDR3 DNA follows: TGTGCCAGCAGCAAAAAACGCGGTCTCATGGAGACCCAGTACTTC.

The rearrangement joins TRBV27 to TRBJ2-3; D remains unclear. The CDR3 has 16 residues. CDR1 is MNHEY, CDR2 SMNVEV, per germline (reference sequence). V was pared by 6 bases and J by 5 bases, with 21 bases between. CDR3 in amino acids: CASSPQGNLGIDTQYF. In nucleotides, the CDR3 is TGTGCCAGCAGCCCCCAAGGAAATCTGGGCATAGATACGCAGTATTTT.

The J gene is TRBJ2-5, the V gene TRBV18; D not resolved. Germline assignment: CDR1 KGHSH and CDR2 LQKENI. CDR3 size: 13 residues. V was clipped by 2 bases and J by 11 bases, with 15 bases between them. DNA of the CDR3: TGTGCCAGCTCACCATCCCCGAACAATGAGCAGTACTTC. Protein product: CASSPSPNNEQYF.

The chain employs TRBV12-3 or TRBV12-4 and TRBJ2-1; no definite D call. The CDR3 has 14 residues. Trimming took 2 bases from V and 0 from J, leaving 5 bases between them. The CDR3 DNA is TGTGCCAGCAGTTTAATGAGCTCCTACAATGAGCAGTTCTTC. It is translated as CASSLMSSYNEQFF.

This clonotype was seen a few times. The CDR3 loop is CASSQAQDRYNEQFF. The CDR3 nucleotides are TGCGCCAGCAGCCAAGCCCAAGACCGGTACAATGAGCAGTTCTTC. This chain links TRBV4-3 with TRBJ2-1; D is ambiguous. Trimming took off 1 base at V and 4 bases at J, with 11 bases between the two ends. This CDR3 is 15 amino acids long. Looked up from germline, CDR1 is LGHNA and CDR2 is YSLEER.

V usage is TRBV7-8 and J usage is TRBJ2-3; D might be TRBD1 (5 bases). CDR1 and CDR2 from the germline V gene are SGHVS and FQNEAQ. V was trimmed by 5 bases and J by 0 bases, leaving 18 bases between them. CDR3 length: 17 amino acids. For the CDR3, the DNA is TGTGCCAGCAGCCCCCGTCCAGGGAAAAAAAGCACAGATACGCAGTATTTT. Amino acid sequence: CASSPRPGKKSTDTQYF.

The J gene is TRBJ2-7, the V gene TRBV19; D is tentatively TRBD1 or TRBD2 (5 bases each). Germline assignment: CDR1 LNHDA and CDR2 SQIVND (reference sequence). Trimming pared 8 bases from V and 4 bases from J, leaving 15 bases between. CDR3 length: 13 amino acids. The CDR3, as DNA: TGTGCCAGTTCCCCGGGACCGGAATACGAGCAGTACTTC. Its protein product is CASSPGPEYEQYF.

The chain recombines TRBV12-3 or TRBV12-4 with TRBJ1-2, with D possibly matching TRBD1 (6 bases). The V end was cut by 8 bases, the J end by 8 bases, with 15 bases between. This CDR3 region has 12 residues. CDR3 in amino acids: CASLGGGRGYTF. CDR3 in DNA: TGTGCCAGCCTAGGGGGGGGGCGAGGCTACACCTTC.

CDR3 sequence (DNA): TGCAGCGTTAGTTCGGTTACTGAGCAGTTCTTC. Its protein product is CSVSSVTEQFF. The chain couples TRBV29-1 to TRBJ2-1, with D hard to call. From germline, CDR1 is SQVTM and CDR2 ANQGSEA. CDR3 length: 11 amino acids. V was pared by 5 bases and J by 9 bases, with 11 bases between.

CDR3 amino acids: CASSSTGTYGYTF. In DNA, the CDR3 is TGTGCCAGCAGTTCGACAGGGACCTATGGCTACACCTTC. The chain has TRBV7-2 and TRBJ1-2; 7 nucleotides align to TRBD1. V shed 6 bases, J shed 4 bases, and the junction held 5 bases outside the gene matches. This CDR3 is built from 13 residues. Germline V gives CDR1 SGHTA, CDR2 FQGNSA.

The chain joins TRBV20-1 to TRBJ2-1, with D unresolved. The ends were cut back, 6 bases at V and 7 bases at J, with 13 bases in the middle. CDR1 is DFQATT and CDR2 is SNEGSKA in the germline V gene (reference sequence). CDR3 length equals 12 residues. The CDR3 sequence is CSATPRSNEQFF. CDR3 nucleotides: TGCAGTGCCACACCCCGGAGTAATGAGCAGTTCTTC.